This is a list of T cell receptor beta chains from one sample in a study of beta chain features in type 1 diabetes. Measured with immunoSEQ multiplex PCR; TCRdb has only the in-frame clones, and not every one. Of about 620,000 clones in the sample, about 16% were seen once. The material sequenced was naive CD4+ T cells from blood. The receptors were gathered from a man aged 18 to 30 in good health. Both conserved end residues are part of each CDR3. A D gene is named only where the DNA matches it firmly. Only some rows state a clone size, as once, few, many or a class for expanded clones.

D	V	size	length	J	CDR3	DNA
NA	TRBV9	NA	14	TRBJ2-3	CASSARLSTDTQYF	TGTGCCAGCAGCGCCCGCCTTAGCACAGATACGCAGTATTTT
TRBD1	TRBV15	few	13	TRBJ2-7	CATSRGQVDEQYF	TGTGCCACCAGCCGTGGACAGGTCGACGAGCAGTACTTC
NA	TRBV28	NA	15	TRBJ2-1	CASSLKYRSYNEQFF	TGTGCCAGCAGTTTAAAGTACCGCTCCTACAATGAGCAGTTCTTC
NA	TRBV7-2	few	15	TRBJ2-5	CASSAQDGPQETQYF	TGTGCCAGCAGCGCGCAGGACGGGCCCCAAGAGACCCAGTACTTC
NA	TRBV7-3	NA	15	TRBJ2-1	CASSFKSSPVGEQFF	TGTGCCAGCAGCTTTAAAAGTTCCCCCGTGGGTGAGCAGTTCTTC
TRBD2	TRBV19	NA	13	TRBJ2-2	CASRPAGGGELFF	TGTGCCAGTCGACCAGCGGGAGGCGGGGAGCTGTTTTTT
NA	TRBV30	few	13	TRBJ2-1	CAWGRGTGNEQFF	TGTGCCTGGGGACGGGGCACCGGCAATGAGCAGTTCTTC
TRBD1	TRBV5-1	few	11	TRBJ2-3	CASSSGGTQYF	TGCGCCAGTTCTTCAGGGGGCACGCAGTATTTT
NA	TRBV7-9	NA	14	TRBJ2-7	CASSFNTGPYEQYF	TGTGCCAGCAGCTTCAACACGGGTCCCTACGAGCAGTACTTC
TRBD1	TRBV7-2	few	15	TRBJ1-4	CASSNEGQGYEKLFF	TGTGCCAGCAGCAATGAGGGACAGGGTTATGAAAAACTGTTTTTT
NA	TRBV6-6	NA	11	TRBJ1-5	CASSRELSQHF	TGTGCCAGCAGTCGGGAATTGTCCCAGCATTTT
NA	TRBV5-6	few	14	TRBJ1-2	CASSSYRLNYGYTF	TGTGCCAGCAGCTCTTACAGGCTAAACTATGGCTACACCTTC
TRBD1	TRBV10-3	NA	15	TRBJ1-1	CAIRRGTGLNTEAFF	TGTGCCATCAGGAGAGGGACAGGGCTGAACACTGAAGCTTTCTTT
TRBD1	TRBV7-9	NA	17	TRBJ1-1	CASSTRQGAPMNTEAFF	TGTGCCAGCAGCACCAGACAGGGGGCACCCATGAACACTGAAGCTTTCTTT
NA	TRBV27	NA	12	TRBJ2-5	CAGGLPQETQYF	TGTGCCGGTGGGCTCCCTCAAGAGACCCAGTACTTC
TRBD1	TRBV6-1	few	13	TRBJ2-7	CASSEQGVGEQYF	TGTGCCAGCAGTGAACAGGGGGTCGGCGAGCAGTACTTC
NA	TRBV7-9	NA	14	TRBJ2-2	CASRGTLNTGELFF	TGTGCCAGCAGGGGGACACTCAACACCGGGGAGCTGTTTTTT
TRBD1	TRBV10-3	few	13	TRBJ1-2	CAISETGVYGYTF	TGTGCCATCAGTGAGACAGGGGTATATGGCTACACCTTC
TRBD1	TRBV7-2	few	17	TRBJ2-6	CASSRRTGVSGANVLTF	TGTGCCAGCAGCCGAAGGACAGGGGTATCTGGGGCCAACGTCCTGACTTTC
NA	TRBV19	few	14	TRBJ2-7	CASSAGLGGYEQYF	TGTGCCAGTAGTGCGGGGCTTGGGGGCTACGAGCAGTACTTC
NA	TRBV19	NA	15	TRBJ1-4	CASSPGASTNEKLFF	TGTGCCAGTAGTCCTGGGGCCTCAACTAATGAAAAACTGTTTTTT
NA	TRBV20-1	NA	10	TRBJ1-1	CRARGTEAFF	TGCAGGGCGAGGGGCACTGAAGCTTTCTTT
NA	TRBV9	few	16	TRBJ2-3	CASSSVARAAPDTQYF	TGTGCCAGCAGCTCCGTAGCGAGGGCCGCACCCGATACGCAGTATTTT